Listed below are T cell receptor beta chains from one sample, sequenced in a study of cytomegalovirus exposure and HLA in healthy donors. Here immunoSEQ multiplex PCR was the method, and the copy in TCRdb shows in-frame clones only, minus some. The data show 55,000 to 80,000 clones, 80% to 90% seen once. Specimen: PBMCs. The receptor source for this set is a woman aged 25 to 39 in good health and CMV-seronegative. Each CDR3 is given with its conserved first and last residue. The order of the fields is V gene, D gene, clone size, J gene, CDR3 DNA, CDR3 protein. The D gene is left open where the match is weak. Rows give clone size only sometimes, using once, few, many, or a class for an expanded clone.

V gene: TRBV18; D gene: TRBD1; clone size: .; J gene: TRBJ1-5; CDR3 DNA: TGTGCCAGTTCACAGGGGGCAGGCAATCAGCCCCAGCATTTT; CDR3 protein: CASSQGAGNQPQHF
V gene: TRBV2; D gene: .; clone size: .; J gene: TRBJ1-1; CDR3 DNA: TGTGCCAGCAGCTCCCGGCAGGGTGGCACTGAAGCTTTCTTT; CDR3 protein: CASSSRQGGTEAFF
V gene: TRBV10-1; D gene: TRBD1; clone size: .; J gene: TRBJ2-7; CDR3 DNA: TGCGCCAGCAGTGCGCCGGGACAGGGGCTCGGGCAGTACTTC; CDR3 protein: CASSAPGQGLGQYF
V gene: TRBV28; D gene: TRBD1; clone size: .; J gene: TRBJ1-6; CDR3 DNA: TGTGCCAGCAACGCACCTCAGGGGGCGGGTAATTCACCCCTCCACTTT; CDR3 protein: CASNAPQGAGNSPLHF
V gene: TRBV5-1; D gene: .; clone size: .; J gene: TRBJ1-2; CDR3 DNA: TGCGCCAGCAGCGCGACCCAGCAGGGGACGAGTGGCTACACCTTC; CDR3 protein: CASSATQQGTSGYTF
V gene: TRBV5-6; D gene: TRBD2; clone size: .; J gene: TRBJ2-1; CDR3 DNA: TGTGCCAGCAGCTTGGCGGGACTAGCGGACGACAATGAGCAGTTCTTC; CDR3 protein: CASSLAGLADDNEQFF
V gene: TRBV28; D gene: TRBD2; clone size: few; J gene: TRBJ2-5; CDR3 DNA: TGTGCCAGCATCTCCGGACTAGCGGGGGGGCCCCCCCAAGAGACCCAGTACTTC; CDR3 protein: CASISGLAGGPPQETQYF
V gene: TRBV6-5; D gene: TRBD2; clone size: .; J gene: TRBJ2-3; CDR3 DNA: TGTGCCAGCAGTTACGGGGATAGCGGGGATACGCAGTATTTT; CDR3 protein: CASSYGDSGDTQYF
V gene: TRBV7-6; D gene: TRBD2; clone size: once; J gene: TRBJ2-1; CDR3 DNA: TGTGCCAGCAGCCGGCTAGCGGGGGGCAGTAATGAGCAGTTCTTC; CDR3 protein: CASSRLAGGSNEQFF
V gene: TRBV6-1; D gene: TRBD2; clone size: .; J gene: TRBJ2-7; CDR3 DNA: TGTGCCAGCAGTGGGGTAGCGGGACTAAGCTCCTACGAGCAGTACTTC; CDR3 protein: CASSGVAGLSSYEQYF
V gene: TRBV9; D gene: .; clone size: .; J gene: TRBJ1-2; CDR3 DNA: TGTGCCAGCAGCGTAGCTCAGGGCGCGCTCTATGGCTACACCTTC; CDR3 protein: CASSVAQGALYGYTF
V gene: TRBV30; D gene: .; clone size: .; J gene: TRBJ1-3; CDR3 DNA: TGTGCCCTTAACCCCGACAGGACTGGAAACACCATATATTTT; CDR3 protein: CALNPDRTGNTIYF
V gene: TRBV6-1; D gene: .; clone size: .; J gene: TRBJ2-7; CDR3 DNA: TGTGCCAGCAGTTTGATCCAATCAGGGTCATACGAGCAGTACTTC; CDR3 protein: CASSLIQSGSYEQYF
V gene: TRBV6-1; D gene: TRBD1; clone size: .; J gene: TRBJ1-5; CDR3 DNA: TGTGCCAGCAGTGAGGACAGGGGAGATCAGCCCCAGCATTTT; CDR3 protein: CASSEDRGDQPQHF
V gene: TRBV5-4; D gene: .; clone size: .; J gene: TRBJ2-2; CDR3 DNA: TGTGCCAGCAGCTTGGTGTCGTCGACCGGGGAGCTGTTTTTT; CDR3 protein: CASSLVSSTGELFF
V gene: TRBV10-3; D gene: .; clone size: once; J gene: TRBJ2-1; CDR3 DNA: TGTGCCATCAGGGGGGGGCAGGGGCCCAATGAGCAGTTCTTC; CDR3 protein: CAIRGGQGPNEQFF
V gene: TRBV28; D gene: .; clone size: .; J gene: TRBJ1-1; CDR3 DNA: TGTGCCACCACCACGGCAGGGGTTCGGAACACTGAAGCTTTCTTT; CDR3 protein: CATTTAGVRNTEAFF
V gene: TRBV6-1; D gene: TRBD1; clone size: .; J gene: TRBJ1-3; CDR3 DNA: TGTGCCAGCAGGGCCTTCGGACAGGGTGGAAACACCATATATTTT; CDR3 protein: CASRAFGQGGNTIYF
V gene: TRBV7-2; D gene: .; clone size: once; J gene: TRBJ1-2; CDR3 DNA: TGTGCCAGCAGCTTAATCCCCTTCCGTGGGCTGAAAGAATATGGCTACACCTTC; CDR3 protein: CASSLIPFRGLKEYGYTF
V gene: TRBV14; D gene: TRBD1; clone size: .; J gene: TRBJ1-4; CDR3 DNA: TGTGCCAGCAGCCCGAGGGACAGCCTAAAACTGTTTTTT; CDR3 protein: CASSPRDSLKLFF
V gene: TRBV6-5; D gene: TRBD1; clone size: .; J gene: TRBJ1-2; CDR3 DNA: TGTGCCAGCAGAGTCGACAGGGATTACGGTGGCTACACCTTC; CDR3 protein: CASRVDRDYGGYTF
V gene: TRBV5-4; D gene: TRBD1; clone size: few; J gene: TRBJ1-5; CDR3 DNA: TGTGCCAGCAGCTTGGGGTACAGGGGGGGTAATCAGCCCCAGCATTTT; CDR3 protein: CASSLGYRGGNQPQHF
V gene: TRBV19; D gene: .; clone size: few; J gene: TRBJ2-1; CDR3 DNA: TGTGCCAGTAGCTCGCGGGGGCCCTCCTACAATGAGCAGTTCTTC; CDR3 protein: CASSSRGPSYNEQFF